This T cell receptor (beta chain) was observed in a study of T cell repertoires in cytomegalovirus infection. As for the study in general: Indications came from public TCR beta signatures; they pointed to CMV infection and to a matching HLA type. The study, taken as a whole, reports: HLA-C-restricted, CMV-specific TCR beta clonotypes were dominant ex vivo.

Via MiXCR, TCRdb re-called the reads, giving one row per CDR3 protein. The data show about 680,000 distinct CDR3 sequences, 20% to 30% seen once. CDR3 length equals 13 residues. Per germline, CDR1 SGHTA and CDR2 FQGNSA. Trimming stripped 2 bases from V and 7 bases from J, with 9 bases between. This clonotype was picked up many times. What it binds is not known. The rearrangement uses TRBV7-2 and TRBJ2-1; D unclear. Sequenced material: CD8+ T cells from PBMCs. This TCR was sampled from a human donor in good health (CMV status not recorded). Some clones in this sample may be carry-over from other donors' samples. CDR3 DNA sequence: TGTGCCAGCAGCTTAATCCGGGCGAATGAGCAGTTCTTC. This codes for CASSLIRANEQFF.